This TCR beta chain was sequenced during a study of T cell clonotyping in hematopoietic cell transplantation (dated by TCRdb to about 2021). For the wider study: Recipient samples taken before transplant were obtained following cytoreduction. In the study, roughly 140 blood samples were gathered from roughly 40 consecutive transplant recipients and their related donors. Patients were recruited between 2015 and January 2017 and followed until September 2020 or death. Broader findings and caveats from the paper: Sample size was limited, and cells were not sorted, so CD4 and CD8 repertoire contributions could not be separated. After transplant, TCR diversity in recipients dropped, and pathologically expanded clonotypes climbed progressively between day 30 and day 180. Recipient repertoires showed only a small fraction of overlap with donor repertoires, and over 97% appeared de novo at the given depth. Broader TCR repertoire diversity after transplant was predicted by Inverse Simpson Index values from donors and from recipients before transplant.

According to the study, the label for this sample's time point signals: recipient sample about 28 days before transplant, after cytoreduction. Recipient blood was collected about 28 days before transplant and at days 30, 100 and 180 after transplant. Nuclei Lysis Solution was used to extract genomic DNA from fresh or cryopreserved unfractionated peripheral blood mononuclear cells. TCR beta CDR3 regions were amplified from genomic DNA with the immunoSEQ assay, a bias-controlled multiplex PCR using V- and J-specific primers. A proprietary barcode and Illumina adapter sequences were added to the CDR3 amplicons in a second PCR step. An Illumina MiSeq instrument was used to sequence the CDR3 libraries. Turning to the authors' computational methods: immunoSEQ Analyzer 3.0 was used for export and quality control, with R Bioconductor and Immunarch used for downstream analyses. Repertoire metrics were calculated using only productive rearrangements within the normalized downsampled data set. In the normalized cohort, a clonotype counted as pathologically expanded if the clonotype was larger than 5 templates. The Inverse Simpson Index was used to measure repertoire diversity. To capture all clonotypes, CMV-specificity analyses were performed on the non-normalized data set. This immuneACCESS table, as held by TCRdb, lists in-frame sequences with V and J called but not all clones. Of the missing ones, under half trace to an unresolved V gene in checked studies; the others have no known cause. V and J calls and clone size are as listed in that table; D and trimming were resolved from the DNA. For this sample the table gives roughly 45,000 clones, of which approximately 84% were detected only once. The ten largest make up just under 6% of the sample.

CDR1 and CDR2 (GTSNPN, SVGIG) derive from the germline V gene (reference sequence). At the junction V is shortened by 3 bases and J by 0 bases, with 9 bases in between. The CDR3 covers 14 residues, taking in both the cysteine and the phenylalanine. Solely the CDR3 DNA is kept, with 42 bases framed from the first base. For this clone: No antigen is known for it. No base quality values were provided; no much bigger clone lies one nucleotide off.

The chain is assembled from TRBV30 and TRBJ1-5; D gene: possibly TRBD1, on 5 matching bases. The clonotype originates from a man aged 60 to 75 with biphenotypic leukemia. Some clones in this sample may be carry-over from other donors' samples. This material consisted of peripheral blood mononuclear cells, taken before stem cell transplant. The DNA sequence is given as TGTGCCTGGAGCGACAGTCATAGCAATCAGCCCCAGCATTTT. It is translated as CAWSDSHSNQPQHF.